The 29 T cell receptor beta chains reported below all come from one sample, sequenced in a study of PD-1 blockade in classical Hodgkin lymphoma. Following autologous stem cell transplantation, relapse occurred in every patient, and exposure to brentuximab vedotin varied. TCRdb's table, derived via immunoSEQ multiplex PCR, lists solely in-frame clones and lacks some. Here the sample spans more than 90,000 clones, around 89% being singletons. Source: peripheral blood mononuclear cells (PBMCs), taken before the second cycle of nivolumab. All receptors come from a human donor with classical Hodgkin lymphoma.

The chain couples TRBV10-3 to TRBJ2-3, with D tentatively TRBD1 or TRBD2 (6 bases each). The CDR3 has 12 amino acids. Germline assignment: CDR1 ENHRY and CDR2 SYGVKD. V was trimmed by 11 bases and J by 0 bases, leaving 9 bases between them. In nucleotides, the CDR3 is TGTGCCTCGGGGGCCAGCACAGATACGCAGTATTTT. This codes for CASGASTDTQYF.

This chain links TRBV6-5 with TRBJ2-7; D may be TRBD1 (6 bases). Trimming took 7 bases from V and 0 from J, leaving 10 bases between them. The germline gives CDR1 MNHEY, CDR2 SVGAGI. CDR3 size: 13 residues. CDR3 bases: TGTGCCAGCACAAGGGGGAGCTCCTACGAGCAGTACTTC. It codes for CASTRGSSYEQYF.

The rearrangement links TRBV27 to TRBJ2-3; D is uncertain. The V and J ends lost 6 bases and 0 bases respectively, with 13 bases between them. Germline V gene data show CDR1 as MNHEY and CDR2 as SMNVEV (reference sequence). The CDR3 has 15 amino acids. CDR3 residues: CASRKAVISTDTQYF. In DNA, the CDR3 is TGTGCCAGCAGGAAGGCAGTCATTAGCACAGATACGCAGTATTTT.

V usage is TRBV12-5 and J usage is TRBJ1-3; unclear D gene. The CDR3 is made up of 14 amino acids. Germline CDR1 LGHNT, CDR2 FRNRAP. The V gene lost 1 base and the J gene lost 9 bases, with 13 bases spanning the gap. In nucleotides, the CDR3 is TGTGCTAGTGGTTTGGCGCCAGGCGGCCGCACCATATATTTT. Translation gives CASGLAPGGRTIYF. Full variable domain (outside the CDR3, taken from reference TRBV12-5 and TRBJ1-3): DARVTQTPRHKVTEMGQEVTMRCQPILGHNTVFWYRQTMMQGLELLAYFRNRAPLDDSGMPKDRFSAEMPDATLATLKIQPSEPRDSAVYFCASGLAPGGRTIYFGEGSWLTVV.

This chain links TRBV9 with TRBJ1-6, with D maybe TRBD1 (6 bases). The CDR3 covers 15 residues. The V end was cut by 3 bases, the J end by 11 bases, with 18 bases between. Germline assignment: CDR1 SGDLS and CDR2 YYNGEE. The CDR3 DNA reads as TGTGCCAGCAGCGCGCCGACAGGCGTATCGACACCCCTCCACTTT. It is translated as CASSAPTGVSTPLHF.

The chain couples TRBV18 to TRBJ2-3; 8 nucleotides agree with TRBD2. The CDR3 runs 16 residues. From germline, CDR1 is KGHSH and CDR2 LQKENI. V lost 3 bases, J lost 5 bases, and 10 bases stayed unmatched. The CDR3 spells CASSPLSGSAGDTQYF. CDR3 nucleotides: TGTGCCAGCTCACCTCTGAGCGGGAGCGCTGGAGATACGCAGTATTTT.

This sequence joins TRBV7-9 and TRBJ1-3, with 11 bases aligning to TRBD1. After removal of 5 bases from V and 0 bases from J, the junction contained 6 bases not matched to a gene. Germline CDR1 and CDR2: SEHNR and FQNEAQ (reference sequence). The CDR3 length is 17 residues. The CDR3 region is CASSGGQGAPSGNTIYF. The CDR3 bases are TGTGCCAGCAGCGGAGGACAGGGGGCTCCCTCTGGAAACACCATATATTTT.

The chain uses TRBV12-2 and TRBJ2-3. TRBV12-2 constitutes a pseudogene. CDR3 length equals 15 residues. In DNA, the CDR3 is TGTGCAAGTCGCTTAGCTGGTTATGGCACAGATACGCAGTATTTT. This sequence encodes CASRLAGYGTDTQYF.

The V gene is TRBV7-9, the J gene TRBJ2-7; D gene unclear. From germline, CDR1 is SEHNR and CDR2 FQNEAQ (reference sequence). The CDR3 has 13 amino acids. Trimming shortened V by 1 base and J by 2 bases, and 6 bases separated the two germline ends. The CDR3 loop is CASSLEGTYEQYF. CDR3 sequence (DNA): TGTGCCAGCAGCTTAGAGGGAACCTACGAGCAGTACTTC.

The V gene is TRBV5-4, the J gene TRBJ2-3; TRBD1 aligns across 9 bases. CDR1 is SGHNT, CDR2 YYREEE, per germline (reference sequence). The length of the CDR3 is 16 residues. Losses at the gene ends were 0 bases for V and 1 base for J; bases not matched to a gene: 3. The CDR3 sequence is CASSLERDRGTDTQYF. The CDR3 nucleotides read TGTGCCAGCAGCTTGGAAAGGGACAGGGGCACAGATACGCAGTATTTT.

Here the CDR3 DNA reads TGCGCCAGCAGGACAAAGGCTCCCGCTGAAGCTTTCTTT. Its protein is CASRTKAPAEAFF. This sequence joins TRBV23-1 and TRBJ1-1, with no clear D. TRBV23-1 belongs to the ORF category, with a function that is uncertain. This CDR3 comprises 13 residues. Trimming left V 6 bases short and J 6 bases short, with 14 bases between.

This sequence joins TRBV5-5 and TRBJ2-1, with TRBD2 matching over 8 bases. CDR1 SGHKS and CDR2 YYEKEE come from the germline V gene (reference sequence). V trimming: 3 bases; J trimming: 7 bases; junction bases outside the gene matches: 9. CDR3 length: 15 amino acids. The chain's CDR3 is CASSSISGERNEQFF. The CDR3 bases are TGTGCCAGCAGCTCTATTAGCGGGGAAAGAAATGAGCAGTTCTTC.

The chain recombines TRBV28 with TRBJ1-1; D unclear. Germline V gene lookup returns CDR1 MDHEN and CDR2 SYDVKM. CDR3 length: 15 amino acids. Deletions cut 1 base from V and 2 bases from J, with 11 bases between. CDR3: CASSLLVQQNTEAFF. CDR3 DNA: TGTGCCAGCAGTTTATTGGTACAGCAAAACACTGAAGCTTTCTTT.

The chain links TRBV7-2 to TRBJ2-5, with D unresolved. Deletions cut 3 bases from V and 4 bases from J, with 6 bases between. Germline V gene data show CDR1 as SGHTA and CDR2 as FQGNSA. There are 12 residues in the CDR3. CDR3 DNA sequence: TGTGCCAGCAGCTTTCCTGGAGAGACCCAGTACTTC. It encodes CASSFPGETQYF.

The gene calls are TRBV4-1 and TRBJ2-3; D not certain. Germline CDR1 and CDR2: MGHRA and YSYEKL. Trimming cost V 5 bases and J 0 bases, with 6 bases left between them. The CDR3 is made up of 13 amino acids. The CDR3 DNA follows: TGCGCCAGCAGCGGAGAGAGCACAGATACGCAGTATTTT. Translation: CASSGESTDTQYF.

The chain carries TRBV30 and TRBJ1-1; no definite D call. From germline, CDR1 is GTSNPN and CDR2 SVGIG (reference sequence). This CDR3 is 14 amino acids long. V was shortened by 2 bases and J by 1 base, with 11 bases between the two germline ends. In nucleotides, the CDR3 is TGTGCCTGGAGTTGGATGGCGGGGAACACTGAAGCTTTCTTT. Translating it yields CAWSWMAGNTEAFF.

The CDR3 DNA reads as TGTGCCAGCAGTTACTCAAGGGCAGCCTACGAGCAGTACTTC. Translation: CASSYSRAAYEQYF. The chain couples TRBV6-5 to TRBJ2-7, with D uncertain. Germline V lookup: CDR1 MNHEY, CDR2 SVGAGI. The CDR3 covers 14 residues. The V end lost 0 bases, the J end lost 2 bases, and 8 bases lay between the germline ends.

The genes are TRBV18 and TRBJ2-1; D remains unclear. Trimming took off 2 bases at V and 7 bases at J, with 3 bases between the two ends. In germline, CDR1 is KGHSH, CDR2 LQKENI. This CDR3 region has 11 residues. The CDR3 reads CASSPENEQFF. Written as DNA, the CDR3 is TGTGCCAGCTCACCAGAGAATGAGCAGTTCTTC.

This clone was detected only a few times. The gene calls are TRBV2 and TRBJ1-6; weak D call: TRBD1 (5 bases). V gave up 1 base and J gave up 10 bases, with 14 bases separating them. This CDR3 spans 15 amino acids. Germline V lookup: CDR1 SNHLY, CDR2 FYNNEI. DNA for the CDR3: TGTGCCAGCAGTGAAGAGGCCAGGGTAAAGTCACCCCTCCACTTT. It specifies CASSEEARVKSPLHF.

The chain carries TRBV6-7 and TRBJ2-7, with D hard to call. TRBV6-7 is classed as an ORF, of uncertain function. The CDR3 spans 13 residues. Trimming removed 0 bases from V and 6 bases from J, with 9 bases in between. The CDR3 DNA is TGTGCCAGCAGTTACTCGATGGGATCCGAGCAGTACTTC. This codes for CASSYSMGSEQYF.

The CDR3 bases are TGCGCCAGCAGCCAAGACAGGAATGCAGGGGTCAATCAGCCCCAGCATTTT. Translating gives CASSQDRNAGVNQPQHF. This chain links TRBV4-3 with TRBJ1-5; tentatively, D is TRBD1 (6 bases). This CDR3 region has 17 residues. Trimming pared 0 bases from V and 3 bases from J, leaving 15 bases between. Germline V gene sequence: CDR1 LGHNA, CDR2 YSLEER.

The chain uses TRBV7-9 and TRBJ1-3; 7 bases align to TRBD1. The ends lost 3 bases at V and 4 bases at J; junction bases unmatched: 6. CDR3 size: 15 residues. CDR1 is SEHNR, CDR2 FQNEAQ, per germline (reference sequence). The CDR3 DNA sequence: TGTGCCAGCAGCTTCCTACAGGGGTACGGAAACACCATATATTTT. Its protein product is CASSFLQGYGNTIYF.

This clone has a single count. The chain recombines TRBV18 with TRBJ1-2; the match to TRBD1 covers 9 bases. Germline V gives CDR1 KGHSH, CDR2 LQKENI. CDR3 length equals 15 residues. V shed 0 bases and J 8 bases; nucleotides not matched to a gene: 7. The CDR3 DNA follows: TGTGCCAGCTCACCACCTGGGACAGGGAAGAACGGCTACACCTTC. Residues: CASSPPGTGKNGYTF. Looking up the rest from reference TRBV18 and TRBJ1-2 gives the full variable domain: NAGVMQNPRHLVRRRGQEARLRCSPMKGHSHVYWYRQLPEEGLKFMVYLQKENIIDESGMPKERFSAEFPKEGPSILRIQQVVRGDSAAYFCASSPPGTGKNGYTFGSGTRLTVV.

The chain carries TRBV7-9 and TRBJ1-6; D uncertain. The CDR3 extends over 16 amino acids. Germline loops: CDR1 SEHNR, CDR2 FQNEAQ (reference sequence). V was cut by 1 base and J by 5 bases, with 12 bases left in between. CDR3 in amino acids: CASSLVGGQNNSPLHF. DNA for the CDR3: TGTGCCAGCAGCTTAGTGGGTGGGCAGAATAATTCACCCCTCCACTTT.

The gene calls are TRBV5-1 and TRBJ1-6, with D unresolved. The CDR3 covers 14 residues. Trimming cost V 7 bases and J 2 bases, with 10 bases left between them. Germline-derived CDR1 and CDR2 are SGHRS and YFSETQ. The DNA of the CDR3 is TGCGCCAGCGCGGAGGGAACCTATAATTCACCCCTCCACTTT. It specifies CASAEGTYNSPLHF.

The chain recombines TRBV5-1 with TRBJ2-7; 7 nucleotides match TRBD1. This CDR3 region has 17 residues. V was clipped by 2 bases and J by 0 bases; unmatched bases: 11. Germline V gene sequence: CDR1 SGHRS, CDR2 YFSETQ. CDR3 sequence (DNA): TGCGCCAGCAGCTTTCCAACAACAGGGGCTACCTCCTACGAGCAGTACTTC. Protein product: CASSFPTTGATSYEQYF.

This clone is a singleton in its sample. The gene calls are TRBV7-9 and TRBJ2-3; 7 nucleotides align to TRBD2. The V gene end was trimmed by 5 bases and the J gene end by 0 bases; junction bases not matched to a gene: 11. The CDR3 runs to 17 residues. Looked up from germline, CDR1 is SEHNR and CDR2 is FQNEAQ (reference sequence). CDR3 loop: CASSLSERGPSTDTQYF. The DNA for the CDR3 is TGTGCCAGCAGCCTCTCGGAGCGGGGCCCGAGCACAGATACGCAGTATTTT.

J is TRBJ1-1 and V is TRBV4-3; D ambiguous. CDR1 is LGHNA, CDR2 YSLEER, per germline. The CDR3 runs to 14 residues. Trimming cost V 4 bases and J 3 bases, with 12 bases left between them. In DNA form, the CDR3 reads TGCGCCAGCAGCCGACTAACTGAGGACACTGAAGCTTTCTTT. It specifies CASSRLTEDTEAFF.

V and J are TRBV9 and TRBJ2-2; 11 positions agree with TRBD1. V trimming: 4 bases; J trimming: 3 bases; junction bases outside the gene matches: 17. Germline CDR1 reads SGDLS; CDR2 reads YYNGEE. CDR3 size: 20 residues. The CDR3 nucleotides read TGTGCCAGCAGCCCATTCCTACTGGGACAGGGGGGAACGGACACCGGGGAGCTGTTTTTT. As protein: CASSPFLLGQGGTDTGELFF.